This T cell receptor (beta chain) was sequenced during a study of blood T cell repertoires in COVID-19. As for the study in general: Researchers got acute and convalescent COVID-19 samples from the United States, Italy and Spain.

Authors' processing steps: Using reference gene primer amplification, nucleated cell counts were estimated. The method was immunoSEQ multiplex PCR; TCRdb's version includes in-frame clones alone and lacks a portion of them. V, J and clone size were drawn from that table, and D and trimming were deduced from the DNA. The sample consists of about 170,000 clones, over 75% of them appearing once. This clonotype was obtained from a man of 80 years or more with COVID-19, enrolled during active disease. The specimen sequenced was peripheral blood.

The CDR3 DNA sequence: TGTGCCAGCAGTCGGGGGAGGGGTTCACAGCCCCAGCATTTT. It codes for CASSRGRGSQPQHF. The chain uses TRBV4-2 and TRBJ1-5, with D possibly TRBD1 on 5 matching bases. Germline CDR1 LGHNA, CDR2 YNFKEQ. The CDR3 spans 14 residues. V lost 6 bases to trimming and J lost 7 bases, with 16 bases between them.